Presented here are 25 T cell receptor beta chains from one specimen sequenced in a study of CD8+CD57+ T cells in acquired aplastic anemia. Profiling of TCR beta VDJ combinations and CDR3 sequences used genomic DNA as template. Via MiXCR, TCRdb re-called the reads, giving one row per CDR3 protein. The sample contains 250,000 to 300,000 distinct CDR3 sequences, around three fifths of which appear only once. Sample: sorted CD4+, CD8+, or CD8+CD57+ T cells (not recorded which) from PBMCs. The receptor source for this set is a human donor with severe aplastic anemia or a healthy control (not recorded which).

In nucleotides, the CDR3 is TGTGCCAGCAGCACCGACAGGGAGAATGAGCAGTTCTTC. Residues: CASSTDRENEQFF. This sequence joins TRBV13 and TRBJ2-1, with 7 bases identical to TRBD1. The CDR3 totals 13 residues. CDR1 and CDR2 (germline): PRHDT, FYEKMQ (reference sequence). V lost 5 bases, J lost 7 bases, and 5 bases stayed unmatched.

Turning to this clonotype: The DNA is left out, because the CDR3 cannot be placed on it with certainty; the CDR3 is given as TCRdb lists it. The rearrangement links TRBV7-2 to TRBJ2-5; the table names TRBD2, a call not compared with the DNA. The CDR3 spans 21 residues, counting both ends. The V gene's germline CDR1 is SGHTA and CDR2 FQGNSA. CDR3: CDSSIYLCSAEAGLERETQYF.

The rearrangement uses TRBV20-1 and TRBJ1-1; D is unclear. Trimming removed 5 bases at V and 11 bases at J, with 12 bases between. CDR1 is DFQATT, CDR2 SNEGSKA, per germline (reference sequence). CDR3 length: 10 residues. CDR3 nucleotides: TGCAGTGCTTCCTCGCCTCCGGCTTTCTTT. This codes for CSASSPPAFF.

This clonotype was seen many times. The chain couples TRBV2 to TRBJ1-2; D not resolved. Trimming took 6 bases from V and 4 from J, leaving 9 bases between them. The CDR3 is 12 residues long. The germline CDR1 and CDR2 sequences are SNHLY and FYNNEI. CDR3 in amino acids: CASSAQSYGYTF. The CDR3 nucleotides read TGTGCCAGCAGCGCACAGAGCTATGGCTACACCTTC. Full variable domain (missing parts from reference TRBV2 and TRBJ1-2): EPEVTQTPSHQVTQMGQEVILRCVPISNHLYFYWYRQILGQKVEFLVSFYNNEISEKSEIFDDQFSVERPDGSNFTLKIRSTKLEDSAMYFCASSAQSYGYTFGSGTRLTVV.

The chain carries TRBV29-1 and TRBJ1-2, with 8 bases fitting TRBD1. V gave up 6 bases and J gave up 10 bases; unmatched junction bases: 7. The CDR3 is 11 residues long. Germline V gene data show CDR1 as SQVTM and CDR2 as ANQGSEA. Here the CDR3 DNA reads TGCAGCGTCGGAGGACAGGGAGTCTACACCTTC. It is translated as CSVGGQGVYTF.

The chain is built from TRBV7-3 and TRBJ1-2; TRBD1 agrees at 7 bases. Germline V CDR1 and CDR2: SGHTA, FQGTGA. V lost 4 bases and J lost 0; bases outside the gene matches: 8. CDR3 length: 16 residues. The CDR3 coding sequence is TGTGCCAGCAGCTCTCCGGGACAGCGTTCTAACTATGGCTACACCTTC. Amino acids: CASSSPGQRSNYGYTF. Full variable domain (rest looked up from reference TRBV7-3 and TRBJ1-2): GAGVSQTPSNKVTEKGKYVELRCDPISGHTALYWYRQSLGQGPEFLIYFQGTGAADDSGLPNDRFFAVRPEGSVSTLKIQRTERGDSAVYLCASSSPGQRSNYGYTFGSGTRLTVV.

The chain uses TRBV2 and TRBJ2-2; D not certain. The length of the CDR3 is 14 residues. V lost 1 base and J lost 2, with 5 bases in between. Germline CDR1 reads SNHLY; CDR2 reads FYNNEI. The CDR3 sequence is CASSEVGNTGELFF. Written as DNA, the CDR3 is TGTGCCAGCAGTGAAGTGGGAAACACCGGGGAGCTGTTTTTT.

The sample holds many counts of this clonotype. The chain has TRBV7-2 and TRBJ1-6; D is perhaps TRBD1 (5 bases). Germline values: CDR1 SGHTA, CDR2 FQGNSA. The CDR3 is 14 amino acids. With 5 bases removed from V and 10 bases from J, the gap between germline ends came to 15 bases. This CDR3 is CASSPGLGGSPLHF. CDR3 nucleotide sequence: TGTGCCAGCAGCCCCGGCCTCGGGGGGTCACCCCTCCACTTT.

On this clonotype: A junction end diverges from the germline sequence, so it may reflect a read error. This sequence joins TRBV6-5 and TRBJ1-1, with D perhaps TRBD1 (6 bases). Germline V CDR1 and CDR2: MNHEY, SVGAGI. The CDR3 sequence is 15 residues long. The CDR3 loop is CASLPLRGRNTEAFF. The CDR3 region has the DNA TGTGCCAGCCTCCCGCTCAGGGGCAGGAACACTGAAGCCTTCTTT.

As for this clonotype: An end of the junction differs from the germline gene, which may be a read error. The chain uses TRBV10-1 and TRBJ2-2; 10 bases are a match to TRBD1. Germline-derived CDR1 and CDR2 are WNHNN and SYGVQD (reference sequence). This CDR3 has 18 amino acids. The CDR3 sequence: CATTALAPGQGNAGELFF. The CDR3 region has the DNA TGCGCCACAACGGCACTAGCACCGGGACAGGGGAACGCCGGGGAGCTGTTTTTT.

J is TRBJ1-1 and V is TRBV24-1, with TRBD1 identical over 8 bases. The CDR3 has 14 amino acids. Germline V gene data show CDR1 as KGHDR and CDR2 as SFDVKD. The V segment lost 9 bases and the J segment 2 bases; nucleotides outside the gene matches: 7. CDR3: CATRAGGGNTEAFF. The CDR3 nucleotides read TGTGCCACCCGGGCAGGGGGCGGAAACACTGAAGCTTTCTTT.

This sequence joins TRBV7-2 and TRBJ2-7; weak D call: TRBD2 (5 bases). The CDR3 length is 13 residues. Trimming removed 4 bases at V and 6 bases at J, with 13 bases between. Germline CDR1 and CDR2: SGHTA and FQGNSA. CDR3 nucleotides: TGTGCCAGCAGCTCCCTCGTAGGAGGCGAGCAGTACTTC. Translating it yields CASSSLVGGEQYF.

DNA of the CDR3: TGCGCCAGCAGCTTTGGTAGGGGGGGAACCTACGAGCAGTACTTC. Residues: CASSFGRGGTYEQYF. This chain links TRBV5-1 with TRBJ2-7; weak D call: TRBD2 (7 bases). The germline gives CDR1 SGHRS, CDR2 YFSETQ. V was trimmed by 2 bases and J by 2 bases, leaving 14 bases between them. This CDR3 has 15 amino acids.

The CDR3 region is CASSIRLGSSYEQYF. Here the CDR3 DNA reads TGTGCCAGTAGTATTCGACTGGGCAGCTCCTACGAGCAGTACTTC. The V gene is TRBV19, the J gene TRBJ2-7; D is unresolved. V dropped 3 bases and J dropped 0 bases, with 12 bases sitting between them. In germline, CDR1 is LNHDA, CDR2 SQIVND (reference sequence). The CDR3 spans 15 residues.

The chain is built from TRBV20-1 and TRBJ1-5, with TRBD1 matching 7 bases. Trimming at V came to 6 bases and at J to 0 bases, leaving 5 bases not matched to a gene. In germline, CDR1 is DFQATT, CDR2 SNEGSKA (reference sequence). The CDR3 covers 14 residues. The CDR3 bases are TGCAGTGCCAGACAGGGAGTTAGCAATCAGCCCCAGCATTTT. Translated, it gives CSARQGVSNQPQHF.

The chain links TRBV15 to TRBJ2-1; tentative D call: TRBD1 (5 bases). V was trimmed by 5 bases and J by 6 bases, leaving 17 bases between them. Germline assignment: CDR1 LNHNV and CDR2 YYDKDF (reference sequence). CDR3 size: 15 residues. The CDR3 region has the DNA TGTGCCACCAGCCCAGGGCGCAGGTGGGGCAATGAGCAGTTCTTC. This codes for CATSPGRRWGNEQFF.

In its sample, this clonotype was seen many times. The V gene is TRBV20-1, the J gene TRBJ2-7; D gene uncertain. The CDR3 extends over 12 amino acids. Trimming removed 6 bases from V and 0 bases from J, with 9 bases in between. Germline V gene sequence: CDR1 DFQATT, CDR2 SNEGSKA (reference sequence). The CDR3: CSANDNSYEQYF. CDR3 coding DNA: TGCAGTGCCAACGACAACTCCTACGAGCAGTACTTC.

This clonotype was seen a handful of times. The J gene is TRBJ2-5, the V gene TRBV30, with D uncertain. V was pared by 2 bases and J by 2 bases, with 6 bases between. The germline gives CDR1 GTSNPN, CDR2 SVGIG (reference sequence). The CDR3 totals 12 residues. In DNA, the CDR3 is TGTGCCTGGAGTTGGCAGCAAGAGACCCAGTACTTC. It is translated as CAWSWQQETQYF. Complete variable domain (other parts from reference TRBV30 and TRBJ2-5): SQTIHQWPATLVQPVGSPLSLECTVEGTSNPNLYWYRQAAGRGLQLLFYSVGIGQISSEVPQNLSASRPQDRQFILSSKKLLLSDSGFYLCAWSWQQETQYFGPGTRLLVL.

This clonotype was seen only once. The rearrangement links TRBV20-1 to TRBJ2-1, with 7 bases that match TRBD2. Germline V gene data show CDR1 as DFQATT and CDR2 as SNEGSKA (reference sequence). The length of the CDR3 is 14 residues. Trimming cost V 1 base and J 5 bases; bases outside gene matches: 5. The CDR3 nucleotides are TGCAGTGCTAGAGGCGGGGAGGGTGACAATGAGCAGTTCTTC. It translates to CSARGGEGDNEQFF.

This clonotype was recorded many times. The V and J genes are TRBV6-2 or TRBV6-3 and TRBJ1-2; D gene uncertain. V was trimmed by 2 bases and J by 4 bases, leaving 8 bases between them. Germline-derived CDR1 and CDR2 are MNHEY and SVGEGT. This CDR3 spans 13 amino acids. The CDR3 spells CASSYTGGYGYTF. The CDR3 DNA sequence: TGTGCCAGCAGTTACACCGGAGGCTATGGCTACACCTTC.

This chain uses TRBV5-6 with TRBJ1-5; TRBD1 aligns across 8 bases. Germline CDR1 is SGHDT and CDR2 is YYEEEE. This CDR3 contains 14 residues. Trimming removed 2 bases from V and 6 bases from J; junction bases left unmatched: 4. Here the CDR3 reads CASSLLQGGQPQHF. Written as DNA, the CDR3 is TGTGCCAGCAGCTTATTACAGGGGGGTCAGCCCCAGCATTTT. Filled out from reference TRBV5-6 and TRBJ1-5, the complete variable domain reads DAGVTQSPTHLIKTRGQQVTLRCSPKSGHDTVSWYQQALGQGPQFIFQYYEEEERQRGNFPDRFSGHQFPNYSSELNVNALLLGDSALYLCASSLLQGGQPQHFGDGTRLSIL.

The CDR3 nucleotides read TGCAGTGCGTCACAGGGGGCTTACTCCTACAATGAGCAGTTCTTC. Residues: CSASQGAYSYNEQFF. The chain employs TRBV20-1 and TRBJ2-1; 9 nucleotides agree with TRBD1. Losses at the gene ends were 6 bases for V and 0 bases for J; bases not matched to a gene: 6. CDR1 and CDR2 from the germline V gene are DFQATT and SNEGSKA (reference sequence). The CDR3 loop spans 15 amino acids.

CDR3 residues: CASSISAGQETQYF. The CDR3 DNA follows: TGTGCCAGTAGTATATCGGCAGGGCAAGAGACCCAGTACTTC. V usage is TRBV19 and J usage is TRBJ2-5, with D tentatively TRBD1 (5 bases). Germline assignment: CDR1 LNHDA and CDR2 SQIVND (reference sequence). The CDR3 is 14 residues long. With 2 bases removed from V and 2 bases from J, the gap between germline ends came to 9 bases.

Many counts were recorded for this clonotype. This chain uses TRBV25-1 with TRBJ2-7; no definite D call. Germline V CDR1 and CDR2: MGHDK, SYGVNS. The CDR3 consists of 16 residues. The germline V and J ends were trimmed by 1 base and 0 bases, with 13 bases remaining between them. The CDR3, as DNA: TGTGCCAGCAGTGAATTGGGTGGCGGTAGCTCCTACGAGCAGTACTTC. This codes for CASSELGGGSSYEQYF.

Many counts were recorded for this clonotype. The CDR3 DNA follows: TGTGCCAGCAGCTCCCGACAGGGGGGATTGAACACTGAAGCTTTCTTT. Translation: CASSSRQGGLNTEAFF. V usage is TRBV7-2 and J usage is TRBJ1-1, with TRBD1 matching 9 bases. This CDR3 is built from 16 residues. V trimming: 4 bases; J trimming: 0 bases; junction bases outside the gene matches: 6. CDR1 and CDR2 from the germline V gene are SGHTA and FQGNSA.